The rows below give T cell receptor beta chains drawn from one sample of a study of blood T cell repertoires in COVID-19. The data were produced by immunoSEQ multiplex PCR, yet TCRdb's version contains in-frame clones alone and is incomplete. This table holds under 150,000 clones, almost 85% found once. What was sequenced was peripheral blood. The receptors here all came from a man in his 60s with acute or convalescent COVID-19. Both conserved end residues are trimmed from each CDR3. D genes are given only for firm matches.

D	V	J	CDR3
TRBD1	TRBV7-8	TRBJ2-2	ASSERGQAGELF
NA	TRBV7-3	TRBJ2-7	ASSLGAGLTYEQY
TRBD1	TRBV7-9	TRBJ2-7	ASSLEVGKGDRVSYEQY
NA	TRBV14	TRBJ2-6	ASTGSGANVLT
NA	TRBV6-5	TRBJ1-4	ASSYVGNEKLF
TRBD1	TRBV5-1	TRBJ2-7	ASSPRTGPGEQY
TRBD2	TRBV18	TRBJ2-3	ASSPVRPGTGGTDTQY
NA	TRBV5-1	TRBJ1-1	ASSLEQMNTEAF
TRBD2	TRBV5-8	TRBJ2-7	ASSFKLAKYEQY
TRBD1	TRBV6-5	TRBJ2-5	ASSRQGSGTQY
NA	TRBV3-1/TRBV3-2	TRBJ2-1	ASSGGSYNEQF
TRBD2	TRBV19	TRBJ2-3	ASSSSGGRRDTQY
TRBD1	TRBV5-6	TRBJ1-2	ASSLITGTGYGYT
TRBD1	TRBV7-2	TRBJ1-4	ASSLLSGTEATNEKLF
TRBD1	TRBV27	TRBJ1-2	ASSHTSGGGGYT
TRBD1	TRBV18	TRBJ1-2	ASSPGGDRIYSYGYT
TRBD2	TRBV29-1	TRBJ2-4	SVGREGVNIQY
TRBD1	TRBV5-4	TRBJ1-5	ASSPGTGLGQPQH
TRBD2	TRBV6-4	TRBJ2-2	ASQSGRASGELF
NA	TRBV2	TRBJ2-7	ASSEAGGQYEQY
TRBD2	TRBV5-1	TRBJ2-3	ASSYQLAGSTDTQY
NA	TRBV24-1	TRBJ2-5	ATSDFGGPQETQY
TRBD2	TRBV4-2	TRBJ2-5	ASSTRGLAGGKGETQY
NA	TRBV11-1	TRBJ2-7	ASSWGESSYEQY
NA	TRBV12-3/TRBV12-4	TRBJ1-5	ASSLRGNQPQH
NA	TRBV4-1	TRBJ1-6	ASSQGLFPLH